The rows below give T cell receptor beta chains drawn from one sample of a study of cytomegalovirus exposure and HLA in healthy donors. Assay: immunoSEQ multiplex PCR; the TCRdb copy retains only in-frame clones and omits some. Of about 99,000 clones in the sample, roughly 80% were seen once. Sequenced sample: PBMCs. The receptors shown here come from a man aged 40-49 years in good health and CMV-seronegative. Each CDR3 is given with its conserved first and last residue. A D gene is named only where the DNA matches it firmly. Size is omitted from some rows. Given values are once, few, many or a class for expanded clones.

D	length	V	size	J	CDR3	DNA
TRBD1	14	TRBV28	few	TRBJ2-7	CASSTSGQGNEQYF	TGTGCCAGCAGTACATCGGGACAGGGGAACGAGCAGTACTTC
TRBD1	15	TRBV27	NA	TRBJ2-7	CASSLRTGYSYEQYF	TGTGCCAGCAGTTTAAGGACAGGGTACTCCTACGAGCAGTACTTC
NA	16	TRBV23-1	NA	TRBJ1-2	CASSPCYDRRLGSYTF	TGCGCCAGCAGTCCTTGTTATGACAGGCGCCTTGGGAGCTACACCTTC
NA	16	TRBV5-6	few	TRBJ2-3	CASSLGGGPGTDTQYF	TGTGCCAGCAGCTTGGGGGGCGGTCCGGGCACAGATACGCAGTATTTT
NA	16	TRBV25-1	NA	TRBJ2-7	CASSDTGTRAAYEQYF	TGTGCCAGCAGTGATACCGGGACAAGGGCAGCCTACGAGCAGTACTTC
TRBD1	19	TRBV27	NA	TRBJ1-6	CASSPRQGAVSSYNSPLHF	TGTGCCAGCAGTCCCAGACAGGGGGCGGTGAGCTCCTATAATTCACCCCTCCACTTT
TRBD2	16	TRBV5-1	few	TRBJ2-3	CASSPELAGGRDTQYF	TGCGCCAGCAGCCCGGAACTAGCGGGAGGGCGGGACACGCAGTATTTT
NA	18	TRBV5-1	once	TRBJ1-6	CASSPTGTMSSYNSPLHF	TGCGCCAGCAGCCCGACGGGAACAATGAGTTCCTATAATTCACCCCTCCACTTT
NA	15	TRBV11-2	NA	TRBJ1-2	CASSVGTYQNYGYTF	TGTGCCAGCAGCGTTGGGACTTACCAGAACTATGGCTACACCTTC
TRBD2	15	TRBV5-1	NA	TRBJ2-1	CASGSSGTSYNEQFF	TGCGCCAGCGGAAGTAGCGGGACCTCCTACAATGAGCAGTTCTTC
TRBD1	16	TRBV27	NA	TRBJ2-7	CASSSPGQGFSYEQYF	TGTGCCAGCAGTTCGCCGGGACAGGGGTTCTCCTACGAGCAGTACTTC
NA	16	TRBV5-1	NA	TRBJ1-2	CASSLEPTGYYYGYTF	TGCGCCAGCAGCTTGGAACCGACAGGATACTACTATGGCTACACCTTC
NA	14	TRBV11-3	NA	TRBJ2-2	CASSSGQNTGELFF	TGTGCCAGCAGCTCGGGACAGAACACCGGGGAGCTGTTTTTT
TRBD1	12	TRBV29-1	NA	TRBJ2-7	CSVRTGLGEQYF	TGCAGCGTCAGGACAGGGCTCGGGGAGCAGTACTTC
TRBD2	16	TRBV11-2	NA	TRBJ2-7	CASRTYAFREGYEQYF	TGTGCCAGCAGGACCTATGCTTTCAGGGAGGGCTACGAGCAGTACTTC
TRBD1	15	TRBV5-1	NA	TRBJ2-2	CASSEGQGAAGELFF	TGCGCCAGCTCTGAGGGACAGGGGGCCGCCGGGGAGCTGTTTTTT
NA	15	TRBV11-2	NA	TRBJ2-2	CASSLHSPNTGELFF	TGTGCCAGCAGCTTGCACAGCCCGAACACCGGGGAGCTGTTTTTT
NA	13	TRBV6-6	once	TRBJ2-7	CASSPPRTYEQYF	TGTGCCAGCAGCCCCCCCAGGACCTACGAGCAGTACTTC
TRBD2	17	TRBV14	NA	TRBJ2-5	CASSQERAGGRQGTQYF	TGTGCCAGCAGCCAAGAGAGAGCGGGAGGGCGTCAAGGGACCCAGTACTTC
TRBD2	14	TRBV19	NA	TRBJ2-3	CASSAPGGADTQYF	TGTGCCAGTAGTGCTCCGGGAGGGGCAGATACGCAGTATTTT
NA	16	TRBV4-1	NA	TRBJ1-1	CASSQMDSPMNTEAFF	TGCGCCAGCAGCCAAATGGACAGCCCCATGAACACTGAAGCTTTCTTT
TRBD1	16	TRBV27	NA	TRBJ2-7	CASSLNPPGQGTEQYF	TGTGCCAGCAGCCTTAACCCGCCGGGACAGGGAACCGAGCAGTACTTC
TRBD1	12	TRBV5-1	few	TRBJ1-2	CASSITGDGYTF	TGCGCCAGCAGCATCACAGGGGATGGCTACACCTTC
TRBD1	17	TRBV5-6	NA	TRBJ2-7	CASSSGQGLAEAYEQYF	TGTGCCAGCAGCTCGGGACAGGGTCTTGCGGAGGCCTACGAGCAGTACTTC
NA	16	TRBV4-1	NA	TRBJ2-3	CASSQDRGEGTDTQYF	TGCGCCAGCAGCCAAGATCGCGGGGAGGGCACAGATACGCAGTATTTT
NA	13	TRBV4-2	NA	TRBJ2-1	CASSQGGGNEQFF	TGTGCCAGCAGCCAAGGGGGAGGAAATGAGCAGTTCTTC
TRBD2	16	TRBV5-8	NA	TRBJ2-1	CASSLWPSGSSFEQFF	TGTGCCAGCAGCTTGTGGCCTAGCGGGAGTAGTTTTGAGCAGTTCTTC
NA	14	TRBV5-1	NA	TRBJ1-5	CASSLGSGSEPQHF	TGCGCCAGCAGCTTGGGTTCTGGTAGCGAGCCCCAGCATTTT
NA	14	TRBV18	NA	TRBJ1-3	CASTPGASGNTIYF	TGTGCCAGCACACCGGGGGCCTCTGGAAACACCATATATTTT
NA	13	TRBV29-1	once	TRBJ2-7	CSVSGGLSYEQYF	TGCAGCGTTTCCGGCGGTCTCTCCTACGAGCAGTACTTC